This T cell receptor beta chain was obtained from a study of long-term antiretroviral therapy in people with HIV. Study-level background: Some samples came about a decade before the 2015 immediate-ART recommendation, and these were the earliest. Study conclusions and caveats: All time points showed a repertoire dominated by clones expanded before ART. Although diversity increased after ART, it remained lower than in transplant donor controls.

At survey level, the immunoSEQ assay was run in its v3.0 version. Method: immunoSEQ multiplex PCR; TCRdb's copy keeps in-frame clones and lacks some. The table shows some 30,000 clones, with 87% occurring only once. CDR1 and CDR2 from the germline V gene are LNHDA and SQIVND (reference sequence). Trimming removed 5 bases from V and 6 bases from J, with 13 bases in between. CDR3 length equals 13 residues. At least two post-ART and at least one pre-ART PBMC sample were available for each donor. In regard to this clone: Its antigen is not identified.

Here the sequenced sample was unsorted PBMCs, taken 1.1 years after starting antiretroviral therapy. The J gene is TRBJ1-2, the V gene TRBV19; D unclear. The sequence came from a man younger than 35 with HIV. The DNA of the CDR3 is TGTGCCAGTAGTTTAAGTCTCGGGGATGGCTACACCTTC. Its protein is CASSLSLGDGYTF.